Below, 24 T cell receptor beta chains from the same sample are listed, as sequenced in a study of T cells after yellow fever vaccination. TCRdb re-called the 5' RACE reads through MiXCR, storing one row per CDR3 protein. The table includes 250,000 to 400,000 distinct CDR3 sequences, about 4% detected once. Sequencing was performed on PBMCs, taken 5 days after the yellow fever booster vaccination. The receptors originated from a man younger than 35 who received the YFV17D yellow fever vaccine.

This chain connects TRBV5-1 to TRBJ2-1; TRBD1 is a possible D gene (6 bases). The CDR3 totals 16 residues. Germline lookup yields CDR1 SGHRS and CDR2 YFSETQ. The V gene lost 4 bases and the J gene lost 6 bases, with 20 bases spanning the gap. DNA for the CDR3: TGCGCCAGCAGCACTAGAGGGACACCTTCCCTCAATGAGCAGTTCTTC. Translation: CASSTRGTPSLNEQFF.

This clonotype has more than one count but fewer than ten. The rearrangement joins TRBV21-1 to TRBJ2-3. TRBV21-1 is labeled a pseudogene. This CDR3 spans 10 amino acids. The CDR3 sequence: CASAEDTQYF. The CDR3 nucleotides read TGTGCCAGCGCCGAGGATACGCAGTATTTT.

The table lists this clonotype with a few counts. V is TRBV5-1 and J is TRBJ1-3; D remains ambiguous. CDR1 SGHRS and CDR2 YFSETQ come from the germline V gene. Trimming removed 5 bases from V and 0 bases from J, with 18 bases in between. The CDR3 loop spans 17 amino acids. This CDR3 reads CASRPGTGTLSGNTIYF. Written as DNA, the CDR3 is TGCGCCAGCAGGCCAGGAACGGGAACCCTCTCTGGAAACACCATATATTTT.

The DNA of the CDR3 is TGTGCCAGCAGGGCGGACAGGGGGGATCAGCCCCAGCATTTT. Its translation: CASRADRGDQPQHF. The V and J genes are TRBV2 and TRBJ1-5; 10 bases fit TRBD1. The CDR3 runs 14 residues. J gave up 5 bases and V 6 bases, and 4 bases lay outside the gene matches. CDR1 SNHLY and CDR2 FYNNEI come from the germline V gene.

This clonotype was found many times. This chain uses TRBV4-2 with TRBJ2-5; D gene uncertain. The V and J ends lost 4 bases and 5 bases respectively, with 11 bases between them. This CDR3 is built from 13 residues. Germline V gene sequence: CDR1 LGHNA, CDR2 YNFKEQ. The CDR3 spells CASSLIGGETQYF. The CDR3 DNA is TGTGCCAGCAGCCTCATAGGTGGGGAGACCCAGTACTTC.

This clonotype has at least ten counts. CDR3 protein: CSARTGNQPQHF. DNA for the CDR3: TGCAGTGCTAGGACAGGGAATCAGCCCCAGCATTTT. The chain has TRBV20-1 and TRBJ1-5; 7 bases fit TRBD1. In germline, CDR1 is DFQATT, CDR2 SNEGSKA (reference sequence). The junction had 0 bases not matched to a gene; V was cut back by 3 bases and J by 4 bases. The CDR3 spans 12 residues.

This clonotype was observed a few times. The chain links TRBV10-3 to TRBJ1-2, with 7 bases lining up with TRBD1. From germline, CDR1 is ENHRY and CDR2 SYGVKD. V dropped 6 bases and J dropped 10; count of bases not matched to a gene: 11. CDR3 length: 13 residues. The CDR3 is CAISGGDRGAYTF. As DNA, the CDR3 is TGTGCCATCAGCGGCGGGGACAGAGGGGCCTACACCTTC.

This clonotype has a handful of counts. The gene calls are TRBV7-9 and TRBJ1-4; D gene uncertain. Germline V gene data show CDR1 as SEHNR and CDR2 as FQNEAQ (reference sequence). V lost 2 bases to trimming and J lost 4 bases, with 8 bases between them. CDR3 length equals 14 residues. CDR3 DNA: TGTGCCAGCAGCTTAACCCCGGGTAATGAAAAACTGTTTTTT. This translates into CASSLTPGNEKLFF.

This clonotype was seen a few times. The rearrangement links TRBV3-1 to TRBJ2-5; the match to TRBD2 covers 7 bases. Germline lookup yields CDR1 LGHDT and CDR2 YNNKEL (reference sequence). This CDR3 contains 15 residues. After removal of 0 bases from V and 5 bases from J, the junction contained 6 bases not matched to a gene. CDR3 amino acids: CASSQDHHGGETQYF. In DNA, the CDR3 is TGTGCCAGCAGCCAAGATCACCACGGGGGGGAGACCCAGTACTTC.

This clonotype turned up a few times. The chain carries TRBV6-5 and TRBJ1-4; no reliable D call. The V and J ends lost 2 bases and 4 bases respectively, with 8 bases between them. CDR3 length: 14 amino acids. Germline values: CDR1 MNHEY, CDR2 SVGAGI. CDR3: CASSYRQNNEKLFF. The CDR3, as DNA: TGTGCCAGCAGTTACAGGCAGAATAATGAAAAACTGTTTTTT.

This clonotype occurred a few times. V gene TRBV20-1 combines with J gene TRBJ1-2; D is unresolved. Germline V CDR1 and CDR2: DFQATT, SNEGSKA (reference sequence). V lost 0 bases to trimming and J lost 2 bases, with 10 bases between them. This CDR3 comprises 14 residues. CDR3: CSARELGLNYGYTF. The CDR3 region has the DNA TGCAGTGCTAGAGAATTAGGGCTCAACTATGGCTACACCTTC.

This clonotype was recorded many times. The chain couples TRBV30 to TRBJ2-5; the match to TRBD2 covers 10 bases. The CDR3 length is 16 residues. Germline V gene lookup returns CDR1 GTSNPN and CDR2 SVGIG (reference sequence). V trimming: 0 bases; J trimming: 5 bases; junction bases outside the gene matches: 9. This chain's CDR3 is CAWSVAASGGFETQYF. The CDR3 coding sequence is TGTGCCTGGAGTGTGGCGGCTAGCGGGGGCTTTGAGACCCAGTACTTC.

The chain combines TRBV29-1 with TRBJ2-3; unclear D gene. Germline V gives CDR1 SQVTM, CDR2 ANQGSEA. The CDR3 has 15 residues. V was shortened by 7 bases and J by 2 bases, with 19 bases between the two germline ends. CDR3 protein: CSALGYSSYTDTQYF. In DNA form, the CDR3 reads TGCAGCGCCTTGGGGTACTCGAGTTACACAGATACGCAGTATTTT.

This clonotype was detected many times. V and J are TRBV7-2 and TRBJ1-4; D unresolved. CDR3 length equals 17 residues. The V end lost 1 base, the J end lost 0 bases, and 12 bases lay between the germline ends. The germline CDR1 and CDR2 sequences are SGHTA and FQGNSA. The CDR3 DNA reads TGTGCCAGCAGCTTAGTAAGCTTCGTTTCAACTAATGAAAAACTGTTTTTT. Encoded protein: CASSLVSFVSTNEKLFF.

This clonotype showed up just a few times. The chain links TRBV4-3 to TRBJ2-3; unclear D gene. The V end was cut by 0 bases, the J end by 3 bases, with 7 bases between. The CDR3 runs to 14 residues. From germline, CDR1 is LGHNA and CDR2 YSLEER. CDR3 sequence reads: CASSQERWTDTQYF. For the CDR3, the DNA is TGCGCCAGCAGCCAAGAGAGATGGACAGATACGCAGTATTTT.

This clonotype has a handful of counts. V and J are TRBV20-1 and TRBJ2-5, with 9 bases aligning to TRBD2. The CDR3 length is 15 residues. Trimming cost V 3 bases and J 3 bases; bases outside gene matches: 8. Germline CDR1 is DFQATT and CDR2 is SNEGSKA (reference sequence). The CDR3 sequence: CSASLGTSLEETQYF. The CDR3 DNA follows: TGCAGTGCTAGCCTCGGGACTAGCCTCGAAGAGACCCAGTACTTC.

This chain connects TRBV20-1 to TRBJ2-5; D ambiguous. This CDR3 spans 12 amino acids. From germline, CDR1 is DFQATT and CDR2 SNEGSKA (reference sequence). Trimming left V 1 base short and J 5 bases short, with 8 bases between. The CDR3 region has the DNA TGCAGTGCTAGAGGTGGTTCTGAGACCCAGTACTTC. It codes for CSARGGSETQYF.

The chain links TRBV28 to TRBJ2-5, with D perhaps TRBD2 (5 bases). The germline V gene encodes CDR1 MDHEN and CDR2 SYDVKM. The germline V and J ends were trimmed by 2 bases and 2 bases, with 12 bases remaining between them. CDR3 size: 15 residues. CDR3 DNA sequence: TGTGCCAGCAGTTTACTAGTCGGACTGCAAGAGACCCAGTACTTC. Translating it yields CASSLLVGLQETQYF.

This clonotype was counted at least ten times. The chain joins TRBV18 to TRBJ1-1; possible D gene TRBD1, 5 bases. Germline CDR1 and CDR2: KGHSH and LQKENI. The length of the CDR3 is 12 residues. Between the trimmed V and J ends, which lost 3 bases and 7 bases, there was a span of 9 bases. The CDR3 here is CASSPMTVEAFF. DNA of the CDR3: TGTGCCAGCTCACCCATGACAGTTGAAGCTTTCTTT.

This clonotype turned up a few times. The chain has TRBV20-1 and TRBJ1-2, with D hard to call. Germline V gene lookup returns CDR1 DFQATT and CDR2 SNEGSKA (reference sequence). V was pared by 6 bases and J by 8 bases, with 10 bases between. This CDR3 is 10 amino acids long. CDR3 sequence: CSAAGNGYTF. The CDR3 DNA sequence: TGCAGTGCAGCCGGGAACGGCTACACCTTC.

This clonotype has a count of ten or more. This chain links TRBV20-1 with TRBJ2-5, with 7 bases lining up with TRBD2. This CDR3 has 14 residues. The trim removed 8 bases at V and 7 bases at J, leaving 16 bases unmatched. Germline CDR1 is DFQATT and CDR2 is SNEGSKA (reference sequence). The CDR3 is CSFGSSGSGRTQYF. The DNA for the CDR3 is TGCAGTTTTGGTTCTAGCGGTAGCGGTCGGACCCAGTACTTC.

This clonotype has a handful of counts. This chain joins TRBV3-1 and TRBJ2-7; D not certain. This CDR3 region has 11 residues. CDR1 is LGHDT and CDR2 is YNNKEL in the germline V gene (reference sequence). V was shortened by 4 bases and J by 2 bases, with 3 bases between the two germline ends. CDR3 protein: CASSLPYEQYV. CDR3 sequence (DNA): TGTGCCAGCAGCCTACCCTACGAGCAGTACGTC.

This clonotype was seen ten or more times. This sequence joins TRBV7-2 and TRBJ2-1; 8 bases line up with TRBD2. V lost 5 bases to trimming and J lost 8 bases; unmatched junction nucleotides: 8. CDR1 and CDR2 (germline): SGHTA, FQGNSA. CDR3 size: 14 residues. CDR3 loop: CASSRGLASDEQFF. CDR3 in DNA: TGTGCCAGCAGCCGAGGACTAGCCAGCGATGAGCAGTTCTTC.

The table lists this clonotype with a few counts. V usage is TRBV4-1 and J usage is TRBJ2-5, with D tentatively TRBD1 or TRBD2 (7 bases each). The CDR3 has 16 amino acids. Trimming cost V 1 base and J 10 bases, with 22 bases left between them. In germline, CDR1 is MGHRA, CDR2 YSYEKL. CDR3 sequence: CASSQANMGAGGDQYF. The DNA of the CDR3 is TGCGCCAGCAGCCAAGCTAACATGGGGGCAGGGGGGGACCAGTACTTC.